This entry features one T cell receptor beta chain sequence. This receptor's antigen is unknown. Base qualities are not provided; no much larger clone lies one nucleotide away. The library was obtained by 5' RACE. This sample was sequenced with an Illumina HiSeq 2500. The second PCR ran for roughly 7 to 11 cycles and used a J-beta primer mix along with a sample-barcoded 5' primer. Each TCR beta cDNA molecule received a unique molecular identifier from a template-switch 5' adaptor carrying 12 random nucleotides. At least 3 million CDR3-containing paired-end reads were obtained from each sample. All of the RNA was converted into first-strand cDNA using the Mint cDNA synthesis kit, with a TRBC-specific oligonucleotide serving as the primer. After uracil-DNA glycosylase treatment, a first 18-cycle PCR used universal primers M1SS and BC2_uni_R on all cDNA. Per the authors' processing: For normalization, 1 million high-quality reads, each with a distinct molecular identifier, were randomly selected from each sample. Instead of being binned into consensus sequences, reads with shared molecular identifiers were discarded. MiTCR, run with a Q25 quality threshold and the strictest error-elimination algorithm, handled CDR3 identification, clonotype clustering and error correction. Lower-bound total TCR beta diversity was estimated with a nonparametric unseen species model using Euler transformation. Starting from the raw public reads, TCRdb applied fastp trimming at Q25, assembled clones with MiXCR and retained in-frame beta chains. Rows with one shared CDR3 protein collapse into an entry with the most common genes and DNA. In this record, the V and J calls reflect TCRdb's handling and not the investigators' own analysis. The sample table records roughly 800,000 distinct CDR3 sequences; roughly 60% of these occur just once. The ten most abundant clones make up approximately 23% of the sample.

The data are from a study of blood T cells in healthy people across ages (dated by TCRdb to the mid-2010s). As for the study more broadly: In model experiments, template switching captured roughly one uniquely barcoded TCR beta cDNA molecule for every two T cells. Donors of different ages were randomly distributed across sequencing lanes to avoid experimental bias. Two additional independent replicas of 1 million unique cDNA reads from the same blood draw were analyzed for two donors (one aged 18 to 30 and one aged 80 or older). The donors were split into four age groups: young (average 16 years), middle-aged (roughly 42), aged (approximately 59) and long-lived (under 90). To track age-related changes in TCR beta repertoire diversity, the study relied on deep sequencing normalized with unique cDNA molecular identifiers. Points the paper makes about the study in general: The percentage of naive T cells measured by flow cytometry correlated strongly with observed TCR beta diversity. Estimates of total diversity from one million sequenced T cells were regarded as lower bounds and underestimates. Because the CMV infection status of the donors was unknown, age-related changes in expanded clonotypes may potentially have been confounded. As age increased, observed TCR beta diversity per million T cells dropped in a roughly linear way, and a significant reduction was already evident by age 40. The long-lived group showed more naive CD4+ T cells, fewer expanded clones and increased TCR diversity than the aged group, suggesting age selection. Bulk unsorted PBMC profiling prevented conclusive comparison of naive and antigen-experienced compartments.

From the germline V gene, CDR1 is SGHTA and CDR2 is FQGNSA. Relative to germline, V is missing 6 bases and J is missing 5 bases, with 21 bases of the junction outside any gene match. Including the terminal cysteine and phenylalanine, the CDR3 comprises 19 residues. Of the read, only the CDR3 DNA is kept; its 57 bases are in frame from base 1. Donors were approximately 42 systemically healthy Caucasian individuals from Russia aged roughly 6 to 100 years. Each donor gave approximately 9.3 milliliters of peripheral blood, collected into EDTA-treated Vacutainer tubes. Ficoll-Paque density-gradient centrifugation was used to isolate PBMCs, with at least 6.5 million per sample. Trizol reagent was used to extract total RNA from the PBMCs, yielding at least 5.5 micrograms per sample. For every donor, an aliquot of PBMCs went through flow cytometry to measure the percentages of naive CD45RAhigh/CD27high T cells.

Sequencing was performed on blood. The TCR originated in a man aged 25-45 years in good health. The V and J genes are TRBV7-2 and TRBJ2-1, and 8 bases in between align with TRBD2. The DNA sequence reads TGTGCCAGCAGTTCTAGCGGGTTTTTCTCCAGACGAGGGGACAATGAGCAGTTCTTC. This gives the protein CASSSSGFFSRRGDNEQFF.